This is a list of T cell receptor beta chains from one sample in a study of PD-1 blockade in classical Hodgkin lymphoma. Clones were read by immunoSEQ multiplex PCR, and TCRdb kept only the in-frame ones, dropping some. The sample carries roughly 90,000 clones, around 81% recorded once. The specimen was peripheral blood mononuclear cells (PBMCs), collected before the second cycle of nivolumab. These receptors originate from a human donor with classical Hodgkin lymphoma. CDR3s include the opening cysteine and the closing phenylalanine or tryptophan. D genes are given only for firm matches. Rows may omit the clone size; those that give it use once, few, many or a size class.

TRBJ1-1 . once TRBV5-5 TGTGCCAGCAGCAAGGGCCAATTGACTAACACTGAAGCTTTCTTT CASSKGQLTNTEAFF
TRBJ1-4 . . TRBV12-5 TGTGCTAGTGGTTTGGACGGGACACAGAATGAAAAACTGTTTTTT CASGLDGTQNEKLFF
TRBJ2-1 TRBD2 . TRBV5-1 TGCGCCAGCAGCCCTTGGAGTAGCGGGTACAATGAGCAGTTCTTC CASSPWSSGYNEQFF
TRBJ2-7 TRBD1 . TRBV7-2 TGTGCCAGCAGCTTAGCACACAGGGGGCGTCGGTACTTC CASSLAHRGRRYF
TRBJ2-7 . . TRBV5-1 TGCGCCAGCAGCTTGGACGGGAGCGGATACGAGCAGTACTTC CASSLDGSGYEQYF
TRBJ2-7 . once TRBV30 TGTGCCTGGAGTAAGGTCTCCTACGAGCAGTACTTC CAWSKVSYEQYF
TRBJ2-7 TRBD2 . TRBV5-1 TGCGCCAGCAGCTTGATGGCTAGCGGACTCTACGAGCAGTACTTC CASSLMASGLYEQYF
TRBJ2-5 . . TRBV29-1 TGCAGCGGCGGGCGGGAAGAGACCCAGTACTTC CSGGREETQYF
TRBJ2-1 TRBD2 . TRBV9 TGTGCCAGCAGCGTAGCTAATAGCGGGAGGGTGAGCTCCTACAATGAGCAGTTCTTC CASSVANSGRVSSYNEQFF
TRBJ2-1 . . TRBV2 TGTGCCAGCATCTTTCTCTCCTACAATGAGCAGTTCTTC CASIFLSYNEQFF
TRBJ2-3 . . TRBV29-1 TGCAGCGTAGAGGGACCCGACACAGATACGCAGTATTTT CSVEGPDTDTQYF